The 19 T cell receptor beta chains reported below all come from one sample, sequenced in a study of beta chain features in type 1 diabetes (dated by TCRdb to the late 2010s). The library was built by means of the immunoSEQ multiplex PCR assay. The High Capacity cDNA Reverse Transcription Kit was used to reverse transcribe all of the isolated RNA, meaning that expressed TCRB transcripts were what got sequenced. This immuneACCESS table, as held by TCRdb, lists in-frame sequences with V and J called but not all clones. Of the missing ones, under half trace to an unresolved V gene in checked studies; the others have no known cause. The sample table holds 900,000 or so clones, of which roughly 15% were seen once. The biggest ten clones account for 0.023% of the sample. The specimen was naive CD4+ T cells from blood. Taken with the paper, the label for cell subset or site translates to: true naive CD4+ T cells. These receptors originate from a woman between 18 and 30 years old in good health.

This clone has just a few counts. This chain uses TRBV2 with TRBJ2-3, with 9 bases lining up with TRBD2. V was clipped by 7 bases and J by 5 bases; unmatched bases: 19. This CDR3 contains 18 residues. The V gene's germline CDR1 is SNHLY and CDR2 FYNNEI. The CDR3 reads CASKVLAGAGGRLDTQYF. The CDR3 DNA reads TGTGCCAGCAAGGTTCTTGCTGGCGCGGGAGGGCGGTTAGATACGCAGTATTTT.

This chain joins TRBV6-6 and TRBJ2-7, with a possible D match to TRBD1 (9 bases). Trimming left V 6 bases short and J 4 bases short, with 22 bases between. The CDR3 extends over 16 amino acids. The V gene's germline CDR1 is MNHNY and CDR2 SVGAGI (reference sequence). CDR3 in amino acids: CASRQPTGGGRYEQYF. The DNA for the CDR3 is TGTGCCAGCAGACAACCCACAGGGGGCGGGAGGTACGAGCAGTACTTC.

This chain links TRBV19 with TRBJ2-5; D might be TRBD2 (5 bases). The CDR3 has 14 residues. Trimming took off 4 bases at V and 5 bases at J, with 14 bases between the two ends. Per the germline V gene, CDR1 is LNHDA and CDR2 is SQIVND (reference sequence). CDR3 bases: TGTGCCAGTAGTAATATTCAGGAGGTGGAGACCCAGTACTTC. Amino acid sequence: CASSNIQEVETQYF.

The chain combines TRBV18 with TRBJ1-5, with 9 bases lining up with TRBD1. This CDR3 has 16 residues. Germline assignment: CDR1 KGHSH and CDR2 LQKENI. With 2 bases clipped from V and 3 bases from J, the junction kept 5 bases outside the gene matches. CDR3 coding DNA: TGTGCCAGCTCACCAGGGACAGGGATTCCCAATCAGCCCCAGCATTTT. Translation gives CASSPGTGIPNQPQHF.

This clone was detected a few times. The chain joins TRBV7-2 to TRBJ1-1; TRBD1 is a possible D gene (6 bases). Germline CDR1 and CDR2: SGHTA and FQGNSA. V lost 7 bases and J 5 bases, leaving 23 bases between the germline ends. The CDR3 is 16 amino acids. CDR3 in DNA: TGTGCCAGCACCACAACCGGGACATCCTTGAGTACTGAAGCTTTCTTT. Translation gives CASTTTGTSLSTEAFF.

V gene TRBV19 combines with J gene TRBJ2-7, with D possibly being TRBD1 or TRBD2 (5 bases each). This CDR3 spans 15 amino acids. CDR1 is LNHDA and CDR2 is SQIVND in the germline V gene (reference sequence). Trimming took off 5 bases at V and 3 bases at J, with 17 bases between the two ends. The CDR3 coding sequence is TGTGCCAGTAGTCCTGAAGGGACGACAGTCTACGAGCAGTACTTC. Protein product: CASSPEGTTVYEQYF.

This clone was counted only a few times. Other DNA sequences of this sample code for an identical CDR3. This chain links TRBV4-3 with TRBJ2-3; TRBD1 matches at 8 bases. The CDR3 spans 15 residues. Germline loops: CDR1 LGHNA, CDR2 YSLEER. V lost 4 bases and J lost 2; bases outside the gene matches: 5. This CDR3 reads CASSPGQGYTDTQYF. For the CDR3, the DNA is TGCGCCAGCAGCCCCGGACAGGGTTACACAGATACGCAGTATTTT.

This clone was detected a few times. CDR3 protein: CASSYGRLAGVYTQYF. In nucleotides, the CDR3 is TGTGCCAGCAGTTACGGACGGCTAGCGGGAGTATATACGCAGTATTTT. V is TRBV6-5 and J is TRBJ2-3, with 10 bases that match TRBD2. The CDR3 sequence is 16 residues long. The junction had 9 bases not matched to a gene; V was cut back by 2 bases and J by 7 bases. Germline V lookup: CDR1 MNHEY, CDR2 SVGAGI.

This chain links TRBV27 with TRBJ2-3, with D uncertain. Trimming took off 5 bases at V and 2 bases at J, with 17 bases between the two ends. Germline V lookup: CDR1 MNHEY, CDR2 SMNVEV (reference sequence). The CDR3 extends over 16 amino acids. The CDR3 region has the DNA TGTGCCAGCAGTCCGCAGATGATGGCATACACAGATACGCAGTATTTT. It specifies CASSPQMMAYTDTQYF.

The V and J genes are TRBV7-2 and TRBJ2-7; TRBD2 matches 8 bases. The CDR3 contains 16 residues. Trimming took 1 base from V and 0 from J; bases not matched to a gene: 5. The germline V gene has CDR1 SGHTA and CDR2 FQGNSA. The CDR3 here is CASSLVVGTSSYEQYF. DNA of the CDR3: TGTGCCAGCAGCTTAGTCGTCGGGACTAGCTCCTACGAGCAGTACTTC.

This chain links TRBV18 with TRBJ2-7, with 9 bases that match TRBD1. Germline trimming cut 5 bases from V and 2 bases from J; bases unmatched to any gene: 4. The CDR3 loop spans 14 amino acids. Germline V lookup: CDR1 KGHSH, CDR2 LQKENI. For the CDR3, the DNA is TGTGCCAGCTCAACCGGGACAGGGACCTACGAGCAGTACTTC. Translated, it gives CASSTGTGTYEQYF.

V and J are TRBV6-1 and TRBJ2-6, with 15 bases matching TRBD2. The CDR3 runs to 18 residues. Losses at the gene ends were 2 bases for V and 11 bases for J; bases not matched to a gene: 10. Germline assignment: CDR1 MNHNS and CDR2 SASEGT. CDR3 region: CASSELRTSGRAEDVLTF. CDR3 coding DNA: TGTGCCAGCAGTGAACTCAGGACTAGCGGGAGGGCCGAGGACGTCCTGACTTTC.

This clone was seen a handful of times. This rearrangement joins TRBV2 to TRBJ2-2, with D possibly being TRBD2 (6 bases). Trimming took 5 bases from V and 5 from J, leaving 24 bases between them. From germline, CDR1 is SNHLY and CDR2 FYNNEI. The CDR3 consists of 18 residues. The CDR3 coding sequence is TGTGCCAGCAGTCCACGACTCTTCCGGAGGGATGGGACCGGGGAGCTGTTTTTT. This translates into CASSPRLFRRDGTGELFF.

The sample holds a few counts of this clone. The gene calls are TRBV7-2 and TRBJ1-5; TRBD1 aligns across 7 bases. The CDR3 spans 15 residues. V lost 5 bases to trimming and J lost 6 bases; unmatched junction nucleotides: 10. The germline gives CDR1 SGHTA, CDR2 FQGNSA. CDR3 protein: CASSLGVQGVQPQHF. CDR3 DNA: TGTGCCAGCAGCCTCGGCGTTCAGGGGGTTCAGCCCCAGCATTTT.

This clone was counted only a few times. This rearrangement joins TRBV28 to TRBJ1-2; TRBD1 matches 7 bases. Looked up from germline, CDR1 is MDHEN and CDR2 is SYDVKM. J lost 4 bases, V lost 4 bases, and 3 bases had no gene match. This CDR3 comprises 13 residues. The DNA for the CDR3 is TGTGCCAGCAGTTCACAGGGGCCCTATGGCTACACCTTC. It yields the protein CASSSQGPYGYTF.

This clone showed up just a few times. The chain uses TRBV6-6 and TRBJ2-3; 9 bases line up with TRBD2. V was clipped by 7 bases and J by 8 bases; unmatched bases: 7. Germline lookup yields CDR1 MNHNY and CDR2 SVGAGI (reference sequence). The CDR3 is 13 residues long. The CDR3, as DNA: TGTGCCAGCATGTCTAGCGGGACCTTTACGCAGTATTTT. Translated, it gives CASMSSGTFTQYF.

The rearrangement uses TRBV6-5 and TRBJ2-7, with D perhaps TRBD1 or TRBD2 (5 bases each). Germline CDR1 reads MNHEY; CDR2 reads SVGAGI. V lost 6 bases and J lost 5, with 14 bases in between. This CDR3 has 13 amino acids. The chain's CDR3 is CASRRTRGHEQYF. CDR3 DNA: TGTGCCAGCAGAAGGACTCGGGGCCACGAGCAGTACTTC.

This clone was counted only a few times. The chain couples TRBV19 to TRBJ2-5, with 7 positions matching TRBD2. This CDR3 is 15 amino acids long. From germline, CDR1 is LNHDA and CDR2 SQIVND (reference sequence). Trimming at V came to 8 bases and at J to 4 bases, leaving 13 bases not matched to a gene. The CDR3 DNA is TGTGCCAGTCGAAGGGCGGGAGTTTACCCAGAGACCCAGTACTTC. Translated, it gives CASRRAGVYPETQYF.

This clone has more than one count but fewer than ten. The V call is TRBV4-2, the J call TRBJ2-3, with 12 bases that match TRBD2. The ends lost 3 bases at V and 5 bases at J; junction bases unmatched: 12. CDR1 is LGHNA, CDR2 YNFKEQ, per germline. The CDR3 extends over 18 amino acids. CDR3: CASSHPDGLAGGGDTQYF. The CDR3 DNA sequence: TGTGCCAGCAGCCATCCTGATGGGCTAGCGGGAGGGGGAGATACGCAGTATTTT.